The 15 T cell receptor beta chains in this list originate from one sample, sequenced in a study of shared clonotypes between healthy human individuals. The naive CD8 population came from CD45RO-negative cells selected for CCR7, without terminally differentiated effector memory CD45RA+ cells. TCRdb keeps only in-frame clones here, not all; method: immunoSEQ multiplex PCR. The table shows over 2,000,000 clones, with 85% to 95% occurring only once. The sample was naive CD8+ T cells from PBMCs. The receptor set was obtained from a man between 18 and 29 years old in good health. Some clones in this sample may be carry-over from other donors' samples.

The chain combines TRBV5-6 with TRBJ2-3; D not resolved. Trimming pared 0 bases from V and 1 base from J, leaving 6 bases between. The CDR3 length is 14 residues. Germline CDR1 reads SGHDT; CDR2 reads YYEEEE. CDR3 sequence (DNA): TGTGCCAGCAGCTTGGGACTTCGCACAGATACGCAGTATTTT. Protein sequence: CASSLGLRTDTQYF.

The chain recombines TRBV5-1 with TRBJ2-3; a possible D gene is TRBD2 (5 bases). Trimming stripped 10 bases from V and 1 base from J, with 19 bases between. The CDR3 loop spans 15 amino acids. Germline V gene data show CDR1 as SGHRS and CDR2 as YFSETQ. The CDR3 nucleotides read TGCGCCGTCATGGAGTCGGGGTTTGGCACAGATACGCAGTATTTT. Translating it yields CAVMESGFGTDTQYF.

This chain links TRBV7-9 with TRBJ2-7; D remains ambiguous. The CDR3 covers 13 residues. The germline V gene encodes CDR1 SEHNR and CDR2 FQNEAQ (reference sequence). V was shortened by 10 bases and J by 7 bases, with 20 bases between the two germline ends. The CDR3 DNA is TGTGCCACCCGATCAGGCGACTTGGGGGAGCAGTACTTC. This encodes CATRSGDLGEQYF.

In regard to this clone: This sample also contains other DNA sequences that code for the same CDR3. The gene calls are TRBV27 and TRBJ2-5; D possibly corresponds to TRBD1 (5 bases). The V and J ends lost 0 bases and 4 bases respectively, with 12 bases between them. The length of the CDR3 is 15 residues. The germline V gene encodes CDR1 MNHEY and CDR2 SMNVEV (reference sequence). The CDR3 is CASSLSRAGRETQYF. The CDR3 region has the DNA TGTGCCAGCAGTTTATCCAGGGCCGGTCGAGAGACCCAGTACTTC.

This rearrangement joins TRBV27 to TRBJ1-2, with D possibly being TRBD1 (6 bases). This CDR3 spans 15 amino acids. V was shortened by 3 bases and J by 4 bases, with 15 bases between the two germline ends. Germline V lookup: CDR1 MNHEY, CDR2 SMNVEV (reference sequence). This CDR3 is CASSLRGARIYGYTF. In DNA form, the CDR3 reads TGTGCCAGCAGTTTGAGGGGGGCGCGAATCTATGGCTACACCTTC.

The CDR3 spells CAISPGERRETQYF. The CDR3 DNA is TGTGCCATCAGTCCGGGGGAAAGGCGGGAGACCCAGTACTTC. The rearrangement uses TRBV10-3 and TRBJ2-5, with D possibly TRBD2 on 6 matching bases. V lost 5 bases, J lost 5 bases, and 15 bases lay in between. The germline CDR1 and CDR2 sequences are ENHRY and SYGVKD. The CDR3 totals 14 residues.

The CDR3 loop reads CASSQLGDFYNEQFF. CDR3 nucleotides: TGTGCCAGCAGTCAGTTGGGGGATTTCTACAATGAGCAGTTCTTC. The rearrangement joins TRBV25-1 to TRBJ2-1; either TRBD1 or TRBD2 may supply D (5 bases each). This CDR3 has 15 amino acids. Trimming took off 5 bases at V and 3 bases at J, with 14 bases between the two ends. In germline, CDR1 is MGHDK, CDR2 SYGVNS.

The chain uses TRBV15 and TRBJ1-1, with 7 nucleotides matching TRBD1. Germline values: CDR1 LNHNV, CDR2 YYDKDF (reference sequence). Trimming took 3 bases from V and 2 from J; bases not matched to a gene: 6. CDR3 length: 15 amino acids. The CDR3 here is CATSRSDRINTEAFF. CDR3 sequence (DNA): TGTGCCACCAGCAGGTCGGACAGGATAAACACTGAAGCTTTCTTT. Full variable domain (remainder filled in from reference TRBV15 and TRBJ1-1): DAMVIQNPRYQVTQFGKPVTLSCSQTLNHNVMYWYQQKSSQAPKLLFHYYDKDFNNEADTPDNFQSRRPNTSFCFLDIRSPGLGDTAMYLCATSRSDRINTEAFFGQGTRLTVV.

The CDR3 protein is CSVCLSGSRYEQYF. The CDR3 DNA is TGCAGCGTTTGTCTAAGCGGGAGTCGATACGAGCAGTACTTC. The chain joins TRBV29-1 to TRBJ2-7; TRBD2 matches 8 bases. The CDR3 runs 14 residues. Germline CDR1 and CDR2: SQVTM and ANQGSEA. The trim removed 5 bases at V and 4 bases at J, leaving 10 bases unmatched.

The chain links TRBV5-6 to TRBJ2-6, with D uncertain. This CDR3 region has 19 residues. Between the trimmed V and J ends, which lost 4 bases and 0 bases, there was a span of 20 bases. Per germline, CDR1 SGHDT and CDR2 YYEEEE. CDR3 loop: CASSGVETFVSSGANVLTF. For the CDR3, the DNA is TGTGCCAGCAGCGGTGTCGAAACATTCGTTAGCTCTGGGGCCAACGTCCTGACTTTC.

The CDR3 loop is CASSLWRGTDRAQHF. CDR3 sequence (DNA): TGTGCCAGCAGTTTATGGCGGGGGACCGACCGGGCCCAGCATTTT. The chain links TRBV28 to TRBJ1-5, with D possibly being TRBD1 (5 bases). Germline CDR1 and CDR2: MDHEN and SYDVKM. V was trimmed by 0 bases and J by 11 bases, leaving 17 bases between them. The length of the CDR3 is 15 residues.

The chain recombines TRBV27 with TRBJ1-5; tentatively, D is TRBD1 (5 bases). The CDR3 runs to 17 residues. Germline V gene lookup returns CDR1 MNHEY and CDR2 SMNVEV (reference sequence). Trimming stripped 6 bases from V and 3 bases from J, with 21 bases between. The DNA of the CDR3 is TGTGCCAGCAGCCTTAGGGGACGGGGCCCTCCCAATCAGCCCCAGCATTTT. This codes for CASSLRGRGPPNQPQHF.

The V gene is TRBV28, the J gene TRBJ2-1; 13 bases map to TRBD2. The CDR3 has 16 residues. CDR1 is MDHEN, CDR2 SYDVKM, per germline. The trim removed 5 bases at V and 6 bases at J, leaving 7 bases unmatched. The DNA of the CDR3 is TGTGCCAGCAGTCAGGGACTAGCGGGATTGCCCAATGAGCAGTTCTTC. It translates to CASSQGLAGLPNEQFF.

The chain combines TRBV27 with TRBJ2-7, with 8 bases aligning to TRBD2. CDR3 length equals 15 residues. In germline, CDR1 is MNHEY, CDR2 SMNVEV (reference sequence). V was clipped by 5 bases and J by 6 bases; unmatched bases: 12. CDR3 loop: CASSPRGGPISEQYF. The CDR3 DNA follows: TGTGCCAGCAGTCCCCGCGGGGGGCCCATATCCGAGCAGTACTTC.

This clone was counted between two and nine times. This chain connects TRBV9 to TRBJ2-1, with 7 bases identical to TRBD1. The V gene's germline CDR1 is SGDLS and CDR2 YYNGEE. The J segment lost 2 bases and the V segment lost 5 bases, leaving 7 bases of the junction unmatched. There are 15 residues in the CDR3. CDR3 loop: CASSDRDQTYNEQFF. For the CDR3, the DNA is TGTGCCAGCAGTGACAGGGACCAGACCTACAATGAGCAGTTCTTC.